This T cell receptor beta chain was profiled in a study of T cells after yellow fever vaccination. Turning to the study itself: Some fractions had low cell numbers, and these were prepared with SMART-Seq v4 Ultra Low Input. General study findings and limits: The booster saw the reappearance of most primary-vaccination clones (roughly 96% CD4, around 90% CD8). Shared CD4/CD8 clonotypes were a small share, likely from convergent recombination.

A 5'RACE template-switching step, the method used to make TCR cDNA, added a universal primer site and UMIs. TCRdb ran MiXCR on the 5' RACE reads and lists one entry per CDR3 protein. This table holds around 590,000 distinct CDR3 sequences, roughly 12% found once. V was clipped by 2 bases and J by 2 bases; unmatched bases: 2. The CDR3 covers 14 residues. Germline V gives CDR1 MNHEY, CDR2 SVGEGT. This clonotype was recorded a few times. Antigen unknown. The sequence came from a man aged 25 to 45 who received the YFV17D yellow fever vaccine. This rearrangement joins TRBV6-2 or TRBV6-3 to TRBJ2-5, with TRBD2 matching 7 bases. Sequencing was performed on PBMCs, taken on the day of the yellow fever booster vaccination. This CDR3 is CASSYVGLQETQYF. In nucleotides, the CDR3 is TGTGCCAGCAGTTACGTGGGACTACAAGAGACCCAGTACTTC.